The 15 T cell receptor beta chains presented below share a single source sample, sequenced in a study of shared clonotypes between healthy human individuals. The assay was immunoSEQ multiplex PCR, and TCRdb's table has in-frame clones only and misses some. Altogether under 1,900,000 clones are present, approximately 98.5% being singletons, with the ten largest covering under 0.45%. The sample taken for sequencing was naive CD4+ T cells sorted from blood. Subset noted: CD45RA+ positively selected. The receptor source for this set is a man between 25 and 39 years old in good health.

The chain employs TRBV7-9 and TRBJ2-7, with D perhaps TRBD2 (5 bases). This CDR3 spans 17 amino acids. V was shortened by 1 base and J by 0 bases, with 16 bases between the two germline ends. Germline V gene data show CDR1 as SEHNR and CDR2 as FQNEAQ (reference sequence). CDR3: CASSLGALAGSSYEQYF. CDR3 coding DNA: TGTGCCAGCAGCTTAGGGGCCCTCGCGGGTAGCTCCTACGAGCAGTACTTC.

This chain connects TRBV5-1 to TRBJ2-7, with 9 bases fitting TRBD1. The CDR3 has 16 residues. Looked up from germline, CDR1 is SGHRS and CDR2 is YFSETQ. J was trimmed by 4 bases and V by 4 bases; bases with no gene match: 12. CDR3 bases: TGCGCCAGCAGCCAGGACAGGGGACATAGCAGGTACGAGCAGTACTTC. Its protein is CASSQDRGHSRYEQYF.

The gene calls are TRBV6-1 and TRBJ2-1, with D possibly TRBD2 on 6 matching bases. This CDR3 is 13 amino acids long. V was shortened by 7 bases and J by 5 bases, with 12 bases between the two germline ends. Germline values: CDR1 MNHNS, CDR2 SASEGT. The CDR3 spells CASTGLTHNEQFF. The CDR3 coding sequence is TGTGCCAGCACAGGACTAACACACAATGAGCAGTTCTTC.

This rearrangement joins TRBV7-2 to TRBJ1-1; a weak D match, TRBD1 (6 bases). CDR1 SGHTA and CDR2 FQGNSA come from the germline V gene. The CDR3 is 14 amino acids. Trimming cost V 5 bases and J 4 bases, with 14 bases left between them. CDR3 in amino acids: CASSPHREGTEAFF. CDR3 nucleotide sequence: TGTGCCAGCAGCCCCCACAGGGAGGGCACTGAAGCTTTCTTT.

This chain links TRBV28 with TRBJ1-1; no reliable D call. The CDR3 runs to 12 residues. The ends were cut back, 8 bases at V and 7 bases at J, with 14 bases in the middle. Germline CDR1 reads MDHEN; CDR2 reads SYDVKM. DNA for the CDR3: TGTGCCAGCCTCCGTGGTGGGAATGAAGCTTTCTTT. Its protein product is CASLRGGNEAFF.

The gene calls are TRBV27 and TRBJ1-2; a possible D gene is TRBD1 (6 bases). Germline loops: CDR1 MNHEY, CDR2 SMNVEV (reference sequence). The CDR3 length is 16 residues. The V and J ends lost 5 bases and 4 bases respectively, with 20 bases between them. The CDR3 DNA follows: TGTGCCAGCAGTCTGAACCAGGGGATAACGGCCTATGGCTACACCTTC. The encoded protein is CASSLNQGITAYGYTF.

This chain uses TRBV11-3 with TRBJ1-1; D remains unclear. V lost 1 base to trimming and J lost 0 bases, with 3 bases between them. CDR1 is SGHNT, CDR2 YENEEA, per germline. The CDR3 is made up of 13 amino acids. This CDR3 reads CASSLVVNTEAFF. CDR3 sequence (DNA): TGTGCCAGCAGCTTAGTGGTGAACACTGAAGCTTTCTTT. The complete variable domain, with remaining parts taken from reference TRBV11-3 and TRBJ1-1, reads EAGVVQSPRYKIIEKKQPVAFWCNPISGHNTLYWYLQNLGQGPELLIRYENEEAVDDSQLPKDRFSAERLKGVDSTLKIQPAELGDSAVYLCASSLVVNTEAFFGQGTRLTVV.

CDR3 protein: CASSFKYEQYF. In DNA, the CDR3 is TGTGCCAGCAGTTTCAAATACGAGCAGTACTTC. The chain is built from TRBV5-6 and TRBJ2-7; D ambiguous. V lost 5 bases and J lost 4, with 7 bases in between. Germline V gives CDR1 SGHDT, CDR2 YYEEEE. The CDR3 length is 11 residues.

The rearrangement uses TRBV6-6 and TRBJ2-3; D is perhaps TRBD2 (5 bases). Trimming left V 0 bases short and J 2 bases short, with 9 bases between. This CDR3 is 15 amino acids long. CDR1 MNHNY and CDR2 SVGAGI come from the germline V gene (reference sequence). CDR3 DNA: TGTGCCAGCAGTTACTCCGGACTCGTCACAGATACGCAGTATTTT. Translation gives CASSYSGLVTDTQYF.

The chain uses TRBV6-1 and TRBJ1-4, with 7 bases fitting TRBD1. CDR1 and CDR2 (germline): MNHNS, SASEGT. J was trimmed by 7 bases and V by 2 bases; bases with no gene match: 16. This CDR3 is built from 18 residues. CDR3 bases: TGTGCCAGCAGTGAACTGACAGGGTTGGGATACCGAGGTGAAAAACTGTTTTTT. The encoded protein is CASSELTGLGYRGEKLFF.

V and J are TRBV11-2 and TRBJ2-5; 10 bases match TRBD2. Looked up from germline, CDR1 is SGHAT and CDR2 is FQNNGV. The J segment lost 9 bases and the V segment lost 1 base, leaving 11 bases of the junction unmatched. The length of the CDR3 is 16 residues. The DNA of the CDR3 is TGTGCCAGCAGCTTAGGTTCGGCTAGCGGGGGAGGTCCCCAGTACTTC. It encodes CASSLGSASGGGPQYF.

For this clone: The same CDR3 also results from other DNA sequences found in this sample. J is TRBJ2-5 and V is TRBV5-1; D is unresolved. The germline CDR1 and CDR2 sequences are SGHRS and YFSETQ. Trimming left V 0 bases short and J 4 bases short, with 4 bases between. The CDR3 loop spans 12 amino acids. This CDR3 is CASSLAGETQYF. The CDR3 DNA reads as TGCGCCAGCAGCTTGGCCGGAGAGACCCAGTACTTC.

This chain links TRBV7-9 with TRBJ1-5, with a possible D match to TRBD1 (5 bases). CDR3 length: 14 amino acids. V gave up 1 base and J gave up 4 bases, with 8 bases separating them. In germline, CDR1 is SEHNR, CDR2 FQNEAQ (reference sequence). CDR3 sequence (DNA): TGTGCCAGCAGCTTAGGACAGCTAAATCAGCCCCAGCATTTT. It is translated as CASSLGQLNQPQHF.

V gene TRBV7-2 combines with J gene TRBJ1-5; 9 positions agree with TRBD1. Germline lookup yields CDR1 SGHTA and CDR2 FQGNSA. CDR3 length: 16 amino acids. Trimming cost V 1 base and J 3 bases; bases outside gene matches: 4. The CDR3 protein is CASSLGQGGPNQPQHF. The CDR3 coding sequence is TGTGCCAGCAGCTTAGGACAGGGGGGCCCCAATCAGCCCCAGCATTTT.

V gene TRBV27 combines with J gene TRBJ2-7, with D perhaps assigned TRBD1 or TRBD2 (5 bases each). From germline, CDR1 is MNHEY and CDR2 SMNVEV (reference sequence). The CDR3 is 11 amino acids. V lost 5 bases and J lost 4, with 6 bases in between. CDR3 DNA sequence: TGTGCCAGCAGTGAGGGGTACGAGCAGTACTTC. Translating gives CASSEGYEQYF.